These T cell receptor beta chains were read from a single sample in a study of blood T cell repertoires in COVID-19. The assay was immunoSEQ multiplex PCR, and TCRdb's table has in-frame clones only and misses some. The sample includes about 150,000 clones, 70% to 90% of them seen just once. Sequencing was performed on peripheral blood. The receptors come from a human donor in a cohort sampled during active COVID-19. Each CDR3 is given with its conserved first and last residue. Each record gives: D gene, V gene, J gene, clone size, CDR3 protein, CDR3 DNA. D genes are given only for firm matches. The size of a clone is reported for some rows only, either as once, few or many, or as a class for expanded clones.

D: TRBD2
V: TRBV27
J: TRBJ2-1
size: few
CDR3: CASSLLAGELVEQFF
DNA: TGTGCCAGCAGTCTCCTAGCGGGAGAATTGGTTGAGCAGTTCTTC

D: TRBD2
V: TRBV5-8
J: TRBJ2-7
size: -
CDR3: CASSRLASEQYF
DNA: TGTGCCAGCAGCCGACTAGCTAGCGAGCAGTACTTC

D: TRBD1
V: TRBV6-6
J: TRBJ2-7
size: -
CDR3: CASHQSGQTTYEQYF
DNA: TGTGCCAGCCATCAATCGGGACAGACCACCTACGAGCAGTACTTC

D: -
V: TRBV29-1
J: TRBJ2-7
size: -
CDR3: CSVGGPREPSSYEQYF
DNA: TGCAGCGTTGGGGGGCCTAGGGAACCGTCGTCCTACGAGCAGTACTTC

D: -
V: TRBV18
J: TRBJ1-2
size: -
CDR3: CASSPEANYNYGYTF
DNA: TGTGCCAGCTCACCTGAAGCGAACTATAACTATGGCTACACCTTC

D: -
V: TRBV19
J: TRBJ1-1
size: -
CDR3: CASSIRDALNTEAFF
DNA: TGTGCCAGTAGTATCAGGGATGCCTTGAACACTGAAGCTTTCTTT

D: TRBD1
V: TRBV13
J: TRBJ2-7
size: once
CDR3: CASSLGQGAQGYEQYF
DNA: TGTGCCAGCAGCTTAGGACAGGGGGCCCAGGGCTACGAGCAGTACTTC

D: TRBD2
V: TRBV6-5
J: TRBJ2-7
size: few
CDR3: CASGGLADSYEQYF
DNA: TGTGCCAGCGGGGGACTAGCGGACTCCTACGAGCAGTACTTC

D: TRBD1
V: TRBV5-6
J: TRBJ1-3
size: once
CDR3: CASSLGTGLGNTIYF
DNA: TGTGCCAGCAGCTTGGGGACAGGGTTAGGAAACACCATATATTTT

D: TRBD1
V: TRBV27
J: TRBJ1-2
size: -
CDR3: CASSPWTGSGYTF
DNA: TGTGCCAGCAGTCCTTGGACAGGGTCCGGCTACACCTTC

D: -
V: TRBV5-1
J: TRBJ2-7
size: once
CDR3: CASSLAGEGAEQYF
DNA: TGCGCCAGCAGCTTGGCCGGGGAAGGTGCCGAGCAGTACTTC

D: -
V: TRBV21-1
J: TRBJ2-1
size: -
CDR3: CASSNSRYEQFF
DNA: TGTGCCAGCAGCAACTCGAGATATGAGCAGTTCTTC

D: TRBD1
V: TRBV6-5
J: TRBJ1-1
size: -
CDR3: CASRFDRGGTEAFF
DNA: TGTGCCAGTCGCTTCGACAGGGGTGGTACTGAAGCTTTCTTT

D: -
V: TRBV2
J: TRBJ2-2
size: -
CDR3: CASRPGTLNTGELFF
DNA: TGTGCCAGCAGGCCCGGGACTCTGAACACCGGGGAGCTGTTTTTT

D: -
V: TRBV6-2/TRBV6-3
J: TRBJ2-7
size: -
CDR3: CASSTTTATYEQYF
DNA: TGTGCCAGCAGTACCACCACAGCCACCTACGAGCAGTACTTC

D: TRBD1
V: TRBV7-8
J: TRBJ1-2
size: few
CDR3: CASSWDRGYGYTF
DNA: TGTGCCAGCAGCTGGGACAGAGGCTATGGCTACACCTTC

D: -
V: TRBV19
J: TRBJ2-2
size: -
CDR3: CASSIFGGPLLLDTGELFF
DNA: TGTGCCAGTAGTATTTTCGGGGGACCTCTTTTACTCGACACCGGGGAGCTGTTTTTT

D: TRBD1
V: TRBV7-9
J: TRBJ2-2
size: -
CDR3: CASSYGTGAKNTGELFF
DNA: TGTGCCAGCAGCTACGGGACAGGAGCTAAGAACACCGGGGAGCTGTTTTTT

D: -
V: TRBV5-1
J: TRBJ2-3
size: -
CDR3: CASSYSQSTDTQYF
DNA: TGCGCCAGCAGCTATAGCCAGAGCACAGATACGCAGTATTTT

D: -
V: TRBV21-1
J: TRBJ1-1
size: -
CDR3: CASSKTEGQENTEAFF
DNA: TGTGCCAGCAGCAAGACCGAGGGACAGGAGAACACTGAAGCTTTCTTT

D: -
V: TRBV25-1
J: TRBJ1-2
size: -
CDR3: CASSDRGTHGYTF
DNA: TGTGCCAGCAGTGACAGGGGAACTCATGGCTACACCTTC

D: TRBD2
V: TRBV4-1
J: TRBJ2-4
size: -
CDR3: CASSQDLLAGGRGKNIQYF
DNA: TGCGCCAGCAGCCAAGATCTTCTTGCGGGGGGGCGGGGCAAAAACATTCAGTACTTC

D: -
V: TRBV6-5
J: TRBJ1-4
size: -
CDR3: CASSYSGSTNEKLFF
DNA: TGTGCCAGCAGTTACTCTGGGAGCACTAATGAAAAACTGTTTTTT

D: -
V: TRBV12-2
J: TRBJ2-7
size: -
CDR3: CASRLAYLCRDRAYEQYF
DNA: -

D: -
V: TRBV5-4
J: TRBJ2-7
size: -
CDR3: CASSLDRGLSGSLKQYF
DNA: TGTGCCAGCAGCCTGGACAGGGGACTTAGCGGGAGTTTAAAGCAGTACTTC

D: -
V: TRBV6-5
J: TRBJ2-7
size: -
CDR3: CASRGGGAYEQYF
DNA: TGTGCCAGCAGGGGCGGCGGGGCCTACGAGCAGTACTTC

D: -
V: TRBV9
J: TRBJ2-3
size: few
CDR3: CASSVFPGTDTQYF
DNA: TGTGCCAGCAGCGTATTCCCAGGCACAGATACGCAGTATTTT

D: TRBD2
V: TRBV5-4
J: TRBJ2-1
size: -
CDR3: CASSSSGGSYNEQFF
DNA: TGTGCCAGCAGCTCTAGCGGGGGATCCTACAATGAGCAGTTCTTC

D: -
V: TRBV28
J: TRBJ1-4
size: -
CDR3: CASSLYTVVNQLFF
DNA: TGTGCCAGCAGTTTATATACGGTGGTGAACCAACTGTTTTTT

D: TRBD2
V: TRBV30
J: TRBJ2-1
size: -
CDR3: CAWSRLGAGGSRGQFF
DNA: TGTGCCTGGAGTCGACTGGGGGCGGGGGGATCTCGGGGGCAGTTCTTC

D: TRBD2
V: TRBV6-5
J: TRBJ2-7
size: -
CDR3: CASRGTSGYEQYF
DNA: TGTGCCAGCAGAGGGACTAGCGGTTACGAGCAGTACTTC

D: -
V: TRBV5-1
J: TRBJ2-5
size: -
CDR3: CASSLAQGQETQYF
DNA: TGCGCCAGCAGCTTGGCCCAGGGACAAGAGACCCAGTACTTC

D: -
V: TRBV28
J: TRBJ1-1
size: -
CDR3: CASSLLSRKNTEAFF
DNA: TGTGCCAGCAGTTTATTGAGCAGGAAGAACACTGAAGCTTTCTTT

D: -
V: TRBV28
J: TRBJ1-2
size: -
CDR3: CASSNSGLGYGYTF
DNA: TGTGCCAGCAGCAACAGCGGACTGGGCTATGGCTACACCTTC

D: -
V: TRBV12-5
J: TRBJ2-3
size: -
CDR3: CASGLLDTQYF
DNA: TGTGCTAGTGGTTTGCTAGATACGCAGTATTTT

D: TRBD1
V: TRBV28
J: TRBJ1-5
size: -
CDR3: CASNEQGSGNQPQHF
DNA: TGTGCCAGCAACGAACAGGGGTCGGGCAATCAGCCCCAGCATTTT

D: TRBD2
V: TRBV5-1
J: TRBJ2-1
size: -
CDR3: CASSVLAGGPGEQFF
DNA: TGCGCCAGCAGCGTTTTAGCGGGAGGGCCTGGTGAGCAGTTCTTC

D: -
V: TRBV7-3
J: TRBJ2-5
size: -
CDR3: CASSLILARDQETQYF
DNA: TGTGCCAGCAGCTTAATTTTAGCTCGGGACCAAGAGACCCAGTACTTC

D: TRBD1
V: TRBV6-5
J: TRBJ2-7
size: -
CDR3: CASSLGDRAYEQYF
DNA: TGTGCCAGCAGCCTAGGGGACAGAGCCTACGAGCAGTACTTC

D: TRBD2
V: TRBV7-6
J: TRBJ2-1
size: -
CDR3: CASSLRREGGSYNEQFF
DNA: TGTGCCAGCAGCTTACGGCGGGAGGGGGGCTCCTACAATGAGCAGTTCTTC

D: TRBD1
V: TRBV27
J: TRBJ2-5
size: -
CDR3: CASSLKGAPETQYF
DNA: TGTGCCAGCAGTTTAAAGGGGGCGCCTGAGACCCAGTACTTC

D: -
V: TRBV24-1
J: TRBJ1-1
size: -
CDR3: CATSGDSNTEAFF
DNA: TGTGCCACCAGCGGGGACTCGAACACTGAAGCTTTCTTT

D: TRBD2
V: TRBV4-1
J: TRBJ2-2
size: -
CDR3: CASSLTGTSGGELFF
DNA: TGCGCCAGCAGCCTCACCGGGACTAGCGGCGGGGAGCTGTTTTTT